The rows below give T cell receptor beta chains drawn from one sample of a study of shared clonotypes between healthy human individuals. Produced via immunoSEQ multiplex PCR; TCRdb's table is partial and in-frame only. Of 450,000 to 550,000 clones in the sample, less than 85% were seen once. The sequencing input was PBMCs. Every receptor here comes from a woman between 35 and 50 years old in good health. Some clones in this sample may be carry-over from other donors' samples. Each CDR3 is given without its conserved first and last residue.

CDR3aa,v_gene,j_gene
AWSLETDTQY,TRBV30,TRBJ2-3
ASSRDGNQPQH,TRBV6-5,TRBJ1-5
ASSLVQGARFLYYGYT,TRBV28,TRBJ1-2
ASGLTDSTEAF,TRBV12-5,TRBJ1-1
SVVAYNEQF,TRBV29-1,TRBJ2-1
ASRSGTAYEQY,TRBV10-2,TRBJ2-7
ASKVQGNTEAF,TRBV2,TRBJ1-1
SASTREQY,TRBV20-1,TRBJ2-7
SVWGLDTGELF,TRBV29-1,TRBJ2-2
ASSIWDTQY,TRBV19,TRBJ2-3
ASSLSISYEQY,TRBV2,TRBJ2-7
ASSFDRAGNTIY,TRBV5-1,TRBJ1-3
ASSFLAGGPGDTGELF,TRBV28,TRBJ2-2
SVDGTGVNTEAF,TRBV29-1,TRBJ1-1
SVERGEGTDTQY,TRBV29-1,TRBJ2-3
AISESLQNTNEKLF,TRBV10-3,TRBJ1-4
ASSPGGQGALKIYNEQF,TRBV7-6,TRBJ2-1
ASSPNPPAGPIALNTDTQY,TRBV27,TRBJ2-3
ASSTQGGNEKLF,TRBV7-9,TRBJ1-4
ASSSPPGQGLTDTQY,TRBV5-4,TRBJ2-3
ASSRTDRGYEQY,TRBV7-2,TRBJ2-7
ASSSHRRDNQPQH,TRBV28,TRBJ1-5
ASSQGVQGVGSYNEQF,TRBV4-1,TRBJ2-1
AWSLGLRNTEAF,TRBV30,TRBJ1-1
ASSGPTGTGAPSDPNEQF,TRBV21-1,TRBJ2-1
ASSHNTGELF,TRBV7-3,TRBJ2-2
ASSLVGLAGMKAYEQY,TRBV7-2,TRBJ2-7
ASSPRATISGTGELF,TRBV9,TRBJ2-2
ASSAWGEKLF,TRBV19,TRBJ1-4
SGAKTSGKGTDTQY,TRBV29-1,TRBJ2-3
ASRLQSTDTQY,TRBV28,TRBJ2-3
ATRRGPYNEQF,TRBV19,TRBJ2-1